The TCR beta chain under discussion was sequenced for a study of T cell responses to AZD1222 COVID-19 vaccine. Findings and caveats of the study: Once two AZD1222 doses were given, Spike-specific TCR breadth and depth went up. No repertoire was sampled before or during the peak T cell response, only after it. Females made up more of the donors, who were largely white British, and clonal diversity may have come out too low.

The CDR3 has 15 residues. The ends were cut back, 4 bases at V and 0 bases at J, with 8 bases in the middle. The germline V gene has CDR1 SGHNT and CDR2 YYREEE (reference sequence). About this clone itself: Its specificity is unknown.

Data came from immunoSEQ multiplex PCR; TCRdb stores just in-frame clones and leaves some out. The sample lists approximately 200,000 clones, around 90% occurring once. The chain has TRBV5-4 and TRBJ1-6, with D possibly matching TRBD1 (6 bases). The material sequenced was peripheral blood, taken on day 0 of AZD1222 vaccination. The clonotype originates from an adult in good health. The CDR3, as DNA: TGTGCCAGCAGCCAGGGACACTCCTATAATTCACCCCTCCACTTT. It encodes CASSQGHSYNSPLHF. Together with reference TRBV5-4 and TRBJ1-6, the CDR3 gives the full variable domain: ETGVTQSPTHLIKTRGQQVTLRCSSQSGHNTVSWYQQALGQGPQFIFQYYREEENGRGNFPPRFSGLQFPNYSSELNVNALELDDSALYLCASSQGHSYNSPLHFGNGTRLTVT.